This TCR beta chain derives from a study of T cells in Graves' hyperthyroidism and ophthalmopathy. Findings and limits, study-wide: Within blood appeared most thyroid clonotypes that had expanded above 0.001.

This clonotype was seen at least ten times. Its matching antigen is unknown. Germline CDR1 and CDR2: SNHLY and FYNNEI. CDR3 size: 15 residues. The V segment lost 4 bases and the J segment 0 bases; nucleotides outside the gene matches: 0. TCR beta CDR3 region amplification was performed from RNA transcripts. An initial round of RT-PCR targeting the TCR CDR3 relied on the HTBI primer set. TCRdb recomputed calls from the multiplex PCR reads with MiXCR, one row per CDR3 protein. The table lists some 580,000 distinct CDR3 sequences, approximately 15% of them singletons, with under 3.5% in the top ten. The sequenced sample was blood. The gene calls are TRBV2 and TRBJ2-2, with 9 bases that match TRBD1. The clonotype originates from a woman aged 40 to 49 with Graves' ophthalmopathy. CDR3 loop: CASSGTGANTGELFF. The CDR3 DNA reads TGTGCCAGCAGTGGGACAGGGGCGAACACCGGGGAGCTGTTTTTT.